This TCR beta chain was recorded in a study of T cells in Graves' hyperthyroidism and ophthalmopathy. Overall study context: Peripheral blood draws took place at initial diagnosis, ahead of any treatment.

This clonotype was counted ten times or more. There were TCR beta CDR3 regions amplified from RNA transcripts. TCR CDR3 regions were first amplified by RT-PCR with HTBI primers. A single record per CDR3 protein comes from TCRdb applying MiXCR to the multiplex PCR reads. The table records 600,000 to 900,000 distinct CDR3 sequences, about 17% of them present only once. Trimming left V 8 bases short and J 0 bases short, with 14 bases between. In germline, CDR1 is LGHDT, CDR2 YNNKEL (reference sequence). The CDR3 consists of 14 residues. V gene TRBV3-1 combines with J gene TRBJ2-7; maybe TRBD1 (5 bases). Source material: blood. The clonotype originates from a young man with Graves' hyperthyroidism. CDR3 coding DNA: TGTGCCAGCCGTCGGACAACAAGCTCCTACGAGCAGTACTTC. It encodes CASRRTTSSYEQYF.